The 24 T cell receptor beta chains below come from one sample, sequenced in a study of T cell repertoires in cytomegalovirus infection. Each CDR3 protein gets one entry after TCRdb re-called the reads with MiXCR. The table has a few hundred thousand distinct CDR3 sequences, 9% to 9.5% seen once; the top ten hold around 4%. Sequencing was done on a sample of PBMCs. The receptor set was obtained from a human donor in good health (CMV status not recorded). Some clones in this sample may be carry-over from other donors' samples.

This clonotype was seen ten or more times. This chain uses TRBV2 with TRBJ2-1; D perhaps matches TRBD1 (6 bases). CDR1 is SNHLY and CDR2 is FYNNEI in the germline V gene. The germline V and J ends were trimmed by 7 bases and 5 bases, with 12 bases remaining between them. This CDR3 is 13 amino acids long. The CDR3 loop reads CASNPQGNNEQFF. The DNA of the CDR3 is TGTGCCAGCAATCCTCAGGGGAACAATGAGCAGTTCTTC.

A few counts support this clonotype. In DNA form, the CDR3 reads TGTGCCAGTAGGACCCCCACCGGTGAGCAGTTCTTC. Translating gives CASRTPTGEQFF. The chain couples TRBV19 to TRBJ2-1; D unresolved. The CDR3 sequence is 12 residues long. The germline gives CDR1 LNHDA, CDR2 SQIVND (reference sequence). V was clipped by 6 bases and J by 9 bases, with 12 bases between them.

This rearrangement joins TRBV7-9 to TRBJ1-5; 7 bases align to TRBD1. The CDR3 is 14 amino acids. The ends lost 4 bases at V and 4 bases at J; junction bases unmatched: 4. The V gene's germline CDR1 is SEHNR and CDR2 FQNEAQ (reference sequence). In DNA form, the CDR3 reads TGTGCCAGCAGCTCGACAGGGTGGAATCAGCCCCAGCATTTT. Encoded protein: CASSSTGWNQPQHF.

The V gene is TRBV25-1, the J gene TRBJ2-7; 10 nucleotides line up with TRBD1. Trimming removed 3 bases from V and 5 bases from J; junction bases left unmatched: 10. The CDR3 is made up of 16 amino acids. The germline V gene encodes CDR1 MGHDK and CDR2 SYGVNS. CDR3 sequence (DNA): TGTGCCAGCAGTGAGTGGGGGGGACAGGGGACAAACGAGCAGTACTTC. Its translation is CASSEWGGQGTNEQYF.

This clonotype was seen ten or more times. The chain uses TRBV28 and TRBJ1-6; D unresolved. V lost 2 bases, J lost 7 bases, and 9 bases lay in between. This CDR3 comprises 14 residues. CDR1 and CDR2 (germline): MDHEN, SYDVKM. The CDR3 DNA reads as TGTGCCAGCAGTTTAGTGAACTCCAATTCACCCCTCCACTTT. This sequence encodes CASSLVNSNSPLHF.

This clonotype was detected ten times or more. The chain has TRBV7-2 and TRBJ1-6; a weak D match, TRBD1 (6 bases). Per germline, CDR1 SGHTA and CDR2 FQGNSA. V dropped 4 bases and J dropped 8 bases, with 15 bases sitting between them. CDR3 size: 15 residues. Here the CDR3 DNA reads TGTGCCAGCAGCTACCTGCAGGGGTTCCATTCACCCCTCCACTTT. Translation: CASSYLQGFHSPLHF.

There are a few counts of this clonotype. The chain links TRBV7-9 to TRBJ2-5; TRBD1 matches 7 bases. CDR1 and CDR2 (germline): SEHNR, FQNEAQ (reference sequence). The CDR3 consists of 14 residues. The ends lost 5 bases at V and 4 bases at J; junction bases unmatched: 7. The CDR3 loop reads CASSEGTALETQYF. The CDR3 nucleotides are TGTGCCAGCAGCGAGGGGACAGCCCTAGAGACCCAGTACTTC.

The CDR3 is CSVRDTFSNQPQHF. The DNA of the CDR3 is TGCAGTGTCCGGGACACCTTTAGCAATCAGCCCCAGCATTTT. The rearrangement links TRBV20-1 to TRBJ1-5, with a tentative D call TRBD1 (6 bases). This CDR3 has 14 amino acids. CDR1 and CDR2 from the germline V gene are DFQATT and SNEGSKA (reference sequence). V was clipped by 7 bases and J by 0 bases, with 13 bases between them.

This clonotype was observed many times. The rearrangement joins TRBV7-2 to TRBJ2-7, with 12 bases fitting TRBD2. Germline V gene sequence: CDR1 SGHTA, CDR2 FQGNSA. The CDR3 sequence is 15 residues long. Trimming at V came to 4 bases and at J to 3 bases, leaving 4 bases not matched to a gene. This CDR3 is CASSSGLAGNYEQYF. In nucleotides, the CDR3 is TGTGCCAGCAGCTCGGGACTAGCGGGCAACTACGAGCAGTACTTC.

The V gene is TRBV2, the J gene TRBJ1-5, with D unclear. Between the trimmed V and J ends, which lost 11 bases and 4 bases, there was a span of 12 bases. Germline assignment: CDR1 SNHLY and CDR2 FYNNEI. The CDR3 contains 12 residues. CDR3 residues: CAGGGSNQPQHF. The CDR3 region has the DNA TGTGCCGGAGGAGGGAGTAATCAGCCCCAGCATTTT. The variable domain in full, with the rest retrieved from reference TRBV2 and TRBJ1-5, is EPEVTQTPSHQVTQMGQEVILRCVPISNHLYFYWYRQILGQKVEFLVSFYNNEISEKSEIFDDQFSVERPDGSNFTLKIRSTKLEDSAMYFCAGGGSNQPQHFGDGTRLSIL.

The chain recombines TRBV9 with TRBJ1-4, with a weak D call TRBD1 (5 bases). From germline, CDR1 is SGDLS and CDR2 YYNGEE. CDR3 length: 15 amino acids. V lost 4 bases, J lost 5 bases, and 15 bases lay in between. CDR3 sequence: CASSTRGRTNEKLFF. The DNA for the CDR3 is TGTGCCAGCAGCACCAGAGGGCGGACAAATGAAAAACTGTTTTTT.

The chain uses TRBV4-2 and TRBJ2-7, with D possibly matching TRBD2 (6 bases). Trimming stripped 1 base from V and 0 bases from J, with 10 bases between. There are 15 residues in the CDR3. Germline V gene lookup returns CDR1 LGHNA and CDR2 YNFKEQ. CDR3 sequence reads: CASSQGGDFSYEQYF. CDR3 DNA: TGTGCCAGCAGCCAAGGGGGGGACTTCTCCTACGAGCAGTACTTC.

This clonotype was counted ten times or more. The J gene is TRBJ1-2, the V gene TRBV27, with D uncertain. Trimming removed 0 bases at V and 2 bases at J, with 16 bases between. Germline-derived CDR1 and CDR2 are MNHEY and SMNVEV (reference sequence). The CDR3 totals 17 residues. As DNA, the CDR3 is TGTGCCAGCAGTTTATCGGGCAGGCGCCCAGCAAACTATGGCTACACCTTC. Protein: CASSLSGRRPANYGYTF.

The table lists this clonotype with a few counts. The chain employs TRBV9 and TRBJ2-5, with 7 bases fitting TRBD1. The CDR3 is 16 residues long. V lost 0 bases to trimming and J lost 1 base; unmatched junction nucleotides: 6. Germline CDR1 SGDLS, CDR2 YYNGEE. The CDR3 DNA sequence: TGTGCCAGCAGCGTAGGGGACAGCACTACCCAAGAGACCCAGTACTTC. This gives the protein CASSVGDSTTQETQYF.

This clonotype occurred a few times. The V and J genes are TRBV28 and TRBJ1-6; 7 bases match TRBD1. Germline CDR1 and CDR2: MDHEN and SYDVKM. This CDR3 contains 13 residues. V trimming: 8 bases; J trimming: 5 bases; junction bases outside the gene matches: 3. CDR3 sequence: CASRDRHNSPLHF. As DNA, the CDR3 is TGTGCCAGCCGGGACAGACATAATTCACCCCTCCACTTT.

This clonotype was counted between two and nine times. The rearrangement joins TRBV30 to TRBJ2-1; D gene unclear. Trimming pared 0 bases from V and 4 bases from J, leaving 7 bases between. This CDR3 has 13 amino acids. Germline V gene sequence: CDR1 GTSNPN, CDR2 SVGIG (reference sequence). CDR3 nucleotide sequence: TGTGCCTGGAGTGTACAGCAGTACAATGAGCAGTTCTTC. Its translation is CAWSVQQYNEQFF.

This clonotype was counted at least ten times. V and J are TRBV4-3 and TRBJ1-2; a possible D gene is TRBD1 (5 bases). The germline gives CDR1 LGHNA, CDR2 YSLEER. CDR3 length: 16 residues. Trimming shortened V by 1 base and J by 2 bases, and 14 bases separated the two germline ends. DNA of the CDR3: TGCGCCAGCAGCCAAGGGTCCTGGGGCGCCAACTATGGCTACACCTTC. Translated: CASSQGSWGANYGYTF.

V usage is TRBV7-6 and J usage is TRBJ2-1, with D hard to call. The ends were cut back, 6 bases at V and 5 bases at J, with 17 bases in the middle. The CDR3 contains 15 residues. The germline V gene encodes CDR1 SGHVS and CDR2 FNYEAQ. The CDR3 region is CASSYSWSLHNEQFF. CDR3 DNA: TGTGCCAGCAGTTATAGTTGGTCTCTACACAATGAGCAGTTCTTC.

In its sample, this clonotype was seen a few times. This rearrangement joins TRBV11-2 to TRBJ2-7, with TRBD1 identical over 8 bases. V shed 4 bases, J shed 5 bases, and the junction held 7 bases outside the gene matches. Germline loops: CDR1 SGHAT, CDR2 FQNNGV. The CDR3 has 14 amino acids. The CDR3 spells CASSYKGQGDEQYF. The CDR3 nucleotides read TGTGCCAGCAGCTATAAAGGACAGGGCGACGAGCAGTACTTC.

The CDR3 sequence is CASSPWTGSNSPLHF. The CDR3 DNA sequence: TGTGCCAGCAGCCCCTGGACAGGGTCTAATTCACCCCTCCACTTT. The genes are TRBV7-6 and TRBJ1-6, with 8 bases identical to TRBD1. The CDR3 runs 15 residues. The V segment lost 5 bases and the J segment 6 bases; nucleotides outside the gene matches: 6. CDR1 is SGHVS and CDR2 is FNYEAQ in the germline V gene.

The chain uses TRBV2 and TRBJ2-5; TRBD2 matches 8 bases. Germline-derived CDR1 and CDR2 are SNHLY and FYNNEI. The CDR3 is 15 amino acids. Trimming at V came to 11 bases and at J to 1 base, leaving 12 bases not matched to a gene. Here the CDR3 DNA reads TGTGCCGGAGCCACCCCCGCGGGGGGCCAAGAGACCCAGTACTTC. Translation: CAGATPAGGQETQYF.

This clonotype occurred many times. This chain joins TRBV12-5 and TRBJ1-2, with a tentative D call TRBD1 (5 bases). Trimming shortened V by 6 bases and J by 3 bases, and 14 bases separated the two germline ends. CDR1 is LGHNT and CDR2 is FRNRAP in the germline V gene. This CDR3 spans 14 amino acids. In DNA, the CDR3 is TGTGCTAGTGGGGGGGGGGGACTCTACTATGGCTACACCTTC. Protein: CASGGGGLYYGYTF.

There are many counts of this clonotype. The chain joins TRBV2 to TRBJ2-7, with D perhaps matching TRBD1 or TRBD2 (5 bases each). Trimming shortened V by 6 bases and J by 3 bases, and 12 bases separated the two germline ends. Germline assignment: CDR1 SNHLY and CDR2 FYNNEI. This CDR3 has 13 amino acids. The CDR3 coding sequence is TGTGCCAGCAGGGGACCGGGGCACTACGAGCAGTACTTC. Protein: CASRGPGHYEQYF.

The chain combines TRBV7-3 with TRBJ1-2; D may be TRBD1 (6 bases). Germline-derived CDR1 and CDR2 are SGHTA and FQGTGA. CDR3 size: 13 residues. Trimming shortened V by 5 bases and J by 6 bases, and 13 bases separated the two germline ends. The CDR3 spells CASSPDRRHGYTF. CDR3 in DNA: TGTGCCAGCAGCCCAGACAGGAGGCATGGCTACACCTTC. Full variable domain (remainder filled in from reference TRBV7-3 and TRBJ1-2): GAGVSQTPSNKVTEKGKYVELRCDPISGHTALYWYRQSLGQGPEFLIYFQGTGAADDSGLPNDRFFAVRPEGSVSTLKIQRTERGDSAVYLCASSPDRRHGYTFGSGTRLTVV.